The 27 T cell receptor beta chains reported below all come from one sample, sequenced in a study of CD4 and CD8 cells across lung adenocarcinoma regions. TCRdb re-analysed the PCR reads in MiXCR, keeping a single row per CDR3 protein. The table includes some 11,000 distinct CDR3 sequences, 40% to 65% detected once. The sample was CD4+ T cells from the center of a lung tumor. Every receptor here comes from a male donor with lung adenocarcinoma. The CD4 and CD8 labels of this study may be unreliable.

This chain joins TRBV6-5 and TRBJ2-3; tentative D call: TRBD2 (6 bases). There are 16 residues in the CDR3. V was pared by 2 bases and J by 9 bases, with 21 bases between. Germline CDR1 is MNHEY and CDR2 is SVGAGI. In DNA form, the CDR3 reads TGTGCCAGCAGTTACACGGGGGTGGGAGCCAAAGACACGCAGTATTTT. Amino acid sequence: CASSYTGVGAKDTQYF.

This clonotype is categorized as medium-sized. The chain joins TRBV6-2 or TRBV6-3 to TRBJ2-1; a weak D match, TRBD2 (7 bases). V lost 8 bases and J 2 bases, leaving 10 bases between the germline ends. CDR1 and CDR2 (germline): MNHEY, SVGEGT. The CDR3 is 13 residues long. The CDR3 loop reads CASLGGPYNEQFF. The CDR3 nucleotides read TGTGCCAGCTTGGGGGGGCCCTACAATGAGCAGTTCTTC.

The CDR3 protein is CASSPLGSYNEQFF. CDR3 coding DNA: TGTGCCAGCAGTCCCCTGGGTAGTTACAATGAGCAGTTCTTC. The rearrangement links TRBV6-2 or TRBV6-3 to TRBJ2-7; no clear D gene. TRBJ2-1 matches the DNA end more closely, so the J call is doubtful. This CDR3 has 14 residues. Germline V gives CDR1 MNHEY, CDR2 SVGEGT.

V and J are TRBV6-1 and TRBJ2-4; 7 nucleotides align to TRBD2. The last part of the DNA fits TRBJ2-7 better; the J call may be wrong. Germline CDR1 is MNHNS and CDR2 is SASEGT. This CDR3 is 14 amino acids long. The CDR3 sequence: CASRGGIQTYEQYF. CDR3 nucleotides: TGTGCCAGCAGGGGAGGGATCCAGACCTACGAGCAGTACTTC.

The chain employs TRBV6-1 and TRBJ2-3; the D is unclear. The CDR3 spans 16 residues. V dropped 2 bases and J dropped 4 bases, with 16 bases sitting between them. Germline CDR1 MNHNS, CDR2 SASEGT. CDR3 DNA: TGTGCCAGCAGTGAATACCATCTCGCGAGTTCAGATACGCAGTATTTT. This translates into CASSEYHLASSDTQYF.

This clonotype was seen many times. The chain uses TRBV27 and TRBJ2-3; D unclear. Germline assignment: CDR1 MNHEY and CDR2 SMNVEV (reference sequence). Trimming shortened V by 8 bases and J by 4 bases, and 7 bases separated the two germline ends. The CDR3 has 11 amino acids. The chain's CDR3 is CASGPPDTQYF. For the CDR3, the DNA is TGTGCCAGCGGTCCTCCAGATACGCAGTATTTT.

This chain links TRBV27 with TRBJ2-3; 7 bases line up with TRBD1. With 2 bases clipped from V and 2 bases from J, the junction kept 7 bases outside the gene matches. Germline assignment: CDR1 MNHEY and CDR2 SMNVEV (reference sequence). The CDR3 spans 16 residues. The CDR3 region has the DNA TGTGCCAGCAGTTTAGTCGGGACAGCCCTCACAGATACGCAGTATTTT. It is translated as CASSLVGTALTDTQYF.

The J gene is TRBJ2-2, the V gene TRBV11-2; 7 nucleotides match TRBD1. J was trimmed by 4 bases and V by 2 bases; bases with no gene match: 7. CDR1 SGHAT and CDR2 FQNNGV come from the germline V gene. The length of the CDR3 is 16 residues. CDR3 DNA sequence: TGTGCCAGCAGCTTAAGGGGGCCCTCTTCCACCGGGGAGCTGTTTTTT. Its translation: CASSLRGPSSTGELFF.

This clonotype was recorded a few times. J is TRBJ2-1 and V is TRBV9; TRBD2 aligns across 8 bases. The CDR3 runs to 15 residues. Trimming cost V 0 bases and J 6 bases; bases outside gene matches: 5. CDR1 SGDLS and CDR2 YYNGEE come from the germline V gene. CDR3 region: CASSVAGTRVNEQFF. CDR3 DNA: TGTGCCAGCAGCGTAGCCGGGACTAGGGTCAATGAGCAGTTCTTC.

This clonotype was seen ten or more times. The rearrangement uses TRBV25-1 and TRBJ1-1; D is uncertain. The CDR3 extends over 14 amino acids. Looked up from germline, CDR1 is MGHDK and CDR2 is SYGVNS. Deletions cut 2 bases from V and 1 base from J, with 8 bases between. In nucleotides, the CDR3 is TGTGCCAGCAGTGAACTGCAAGGGAACACTGAAGCTTTCTTT. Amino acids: CASSELQGNTEAFF.

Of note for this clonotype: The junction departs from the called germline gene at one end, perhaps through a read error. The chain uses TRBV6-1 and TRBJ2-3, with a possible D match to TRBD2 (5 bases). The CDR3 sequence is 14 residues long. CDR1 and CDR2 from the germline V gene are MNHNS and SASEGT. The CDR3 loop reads CASSVRDNKDTQYF. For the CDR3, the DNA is TGTGCCAGCAGTGTCCGGGATAACAAAGATACGCAGTATTTC.

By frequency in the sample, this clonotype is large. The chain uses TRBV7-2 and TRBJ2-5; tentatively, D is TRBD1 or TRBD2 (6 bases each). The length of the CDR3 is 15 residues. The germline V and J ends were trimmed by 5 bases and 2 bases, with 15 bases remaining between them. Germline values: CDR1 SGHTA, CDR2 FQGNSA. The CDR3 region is CASSTGATIQETQYF. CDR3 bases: TGTGCCAGCAGCACGGGGGCTACTATACAAGAGACCCAGTACTTC.

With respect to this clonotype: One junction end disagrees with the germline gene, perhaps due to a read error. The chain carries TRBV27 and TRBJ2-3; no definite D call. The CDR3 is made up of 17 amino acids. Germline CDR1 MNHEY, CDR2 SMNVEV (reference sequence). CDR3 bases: TGTGCCAGCATTGGACGGTCTCCGGGCTCCTCCTACAATGAGCAGTACTTT. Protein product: CASIGRSPGSSYNEQYF.

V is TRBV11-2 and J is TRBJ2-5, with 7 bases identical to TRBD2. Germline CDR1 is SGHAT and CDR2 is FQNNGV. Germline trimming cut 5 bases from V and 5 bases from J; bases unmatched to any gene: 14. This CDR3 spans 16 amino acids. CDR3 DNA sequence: TGTGCCAGCAGCCCCCAACTAGCGTCAACGGGGGAGACCCAGTACTTC. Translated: CASSPQLASTGETQYF.

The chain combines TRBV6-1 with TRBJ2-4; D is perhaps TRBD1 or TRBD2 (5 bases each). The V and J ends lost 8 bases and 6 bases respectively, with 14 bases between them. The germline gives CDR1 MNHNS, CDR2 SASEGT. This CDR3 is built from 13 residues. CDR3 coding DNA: TGTGCCAGCGGTGGCCGGGGCCGAAACATTCAGTACTTC. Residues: CASGGRGRNIQYF.

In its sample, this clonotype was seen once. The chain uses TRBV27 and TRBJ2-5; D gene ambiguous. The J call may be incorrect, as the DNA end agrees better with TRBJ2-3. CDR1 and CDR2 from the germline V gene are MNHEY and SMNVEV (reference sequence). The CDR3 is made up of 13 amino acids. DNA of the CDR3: TGTGCCAGCAAGGGCCATAACCAAGAGACGCAGTATTTT. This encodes CASKGHNQETQYF.

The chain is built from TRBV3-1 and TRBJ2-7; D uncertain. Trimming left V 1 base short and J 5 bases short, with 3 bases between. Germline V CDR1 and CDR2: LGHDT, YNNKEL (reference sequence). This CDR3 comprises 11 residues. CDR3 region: CASSQVHEQYF. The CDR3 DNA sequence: TGTGCCAGCAGCCAAGTTCACGAGCAGTACTTC.

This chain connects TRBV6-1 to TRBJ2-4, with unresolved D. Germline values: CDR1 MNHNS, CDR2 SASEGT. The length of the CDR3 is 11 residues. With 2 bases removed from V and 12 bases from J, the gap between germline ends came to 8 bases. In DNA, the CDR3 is TGTGCCAGCAGTGAAAGGGATAATCAGTACTTC. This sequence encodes CASSERDNQYF.

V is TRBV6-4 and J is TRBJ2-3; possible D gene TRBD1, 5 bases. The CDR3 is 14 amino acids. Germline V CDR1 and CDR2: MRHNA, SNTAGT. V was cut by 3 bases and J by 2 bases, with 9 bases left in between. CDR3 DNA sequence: TGTGCCAGCAGTGAGGGCAGGGACACAGATACGCAGTATTTT. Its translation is CASSEGRDTDTQYF.

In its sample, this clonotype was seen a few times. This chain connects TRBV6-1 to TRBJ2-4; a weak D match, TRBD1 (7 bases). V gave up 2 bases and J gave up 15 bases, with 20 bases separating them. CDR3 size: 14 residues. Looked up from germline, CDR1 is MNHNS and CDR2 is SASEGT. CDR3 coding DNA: TGTGCCAGCAGTGAATCTGTCCGCAGGGGGGTATTGTACTTC. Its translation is CASSESVRRGVLYF.

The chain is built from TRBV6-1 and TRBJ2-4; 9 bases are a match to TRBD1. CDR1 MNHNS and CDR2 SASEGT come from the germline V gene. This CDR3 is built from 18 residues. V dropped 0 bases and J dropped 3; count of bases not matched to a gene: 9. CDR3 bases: TGTGCCAGCAGTGAAGCAGGGACAGGGCTTTTTGGCAAAAACATTCAGTACTTC. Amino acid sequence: CASSEAGTGLFGKNIQYF.

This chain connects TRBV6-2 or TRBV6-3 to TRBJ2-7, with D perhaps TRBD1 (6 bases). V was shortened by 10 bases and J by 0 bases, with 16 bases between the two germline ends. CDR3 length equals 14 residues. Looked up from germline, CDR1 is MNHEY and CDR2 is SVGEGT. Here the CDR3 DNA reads TGTGCCAACCCCCGTGGGGGCATCTCCTACGAGCAGTACTTC. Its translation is CANPRGGISYEQYF.

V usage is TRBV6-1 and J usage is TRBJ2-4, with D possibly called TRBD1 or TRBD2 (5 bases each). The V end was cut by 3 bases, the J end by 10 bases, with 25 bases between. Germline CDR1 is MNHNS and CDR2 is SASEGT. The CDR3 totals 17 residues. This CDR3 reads CASSEGQRGSAQEIQYF. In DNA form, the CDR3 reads TGTGCCAGCAGTGAGGGGCAACGGGGCAGTGCCCAAGAGATTCAGTACTTC.

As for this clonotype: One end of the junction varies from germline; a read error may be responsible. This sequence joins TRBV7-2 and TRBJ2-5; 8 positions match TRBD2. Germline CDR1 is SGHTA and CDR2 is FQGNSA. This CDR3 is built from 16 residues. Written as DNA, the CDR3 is TGTGCCAGCCGCGGCCCGGGAGCGGGGGCCAAAAATACTCAGTATTTC. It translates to CASRGPGAGAKNTQYF.

The CDR3 DNA reads TGTGCCATCACCCCGGGACAGGGCCACAATGAGCAGTTCTTC. Its translation is CAITPGQGHNEQFF. This chain uses TRBV10-3 with TRBJ2-1, with 9 bases lining up with TRBD1. The CDR3 loop spans 14 amino acids. Looked up from germline, CDR1 is ENHRY and CDR2 is SYGVKD. V trimming: 7 bases; J trimming: 5 bases; junction bases outside the gene matches: 6.

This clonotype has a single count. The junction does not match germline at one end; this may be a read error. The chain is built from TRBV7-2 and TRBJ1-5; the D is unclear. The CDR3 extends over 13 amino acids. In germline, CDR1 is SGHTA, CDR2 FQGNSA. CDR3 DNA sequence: TGTGCCAGCAGCTTAGCGATGAATCAGCCCCTCCACTTC. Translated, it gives CASSLAMNQPLHF.

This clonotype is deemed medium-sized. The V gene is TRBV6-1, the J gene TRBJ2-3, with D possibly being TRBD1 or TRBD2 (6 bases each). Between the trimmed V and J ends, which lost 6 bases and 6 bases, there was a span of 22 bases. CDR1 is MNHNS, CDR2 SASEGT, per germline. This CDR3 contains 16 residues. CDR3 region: CASSVGGGGPTDTQYF. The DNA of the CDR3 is TGTGCCAGCAGCGTCGGGGGTGGGGGCCCTACTGATACGCAGTATTTT.